This entry describes one TCR beta chain. Its antigen is not known. Germline lookup yields CDR1 MDHEN and CDR2 SYDVKM. Trimming left V 5 bases short and J 7 bases short, with 18 bases between. The CDR3 is made up of 15 amino acids. A single record per CDR3 protein comes from TCRdb applying MiXCR to the 5' RACE reads. The sample gives about 190,000 distinct CDR3 sequences, more than 15% of which show up once; over 35% is in the top ten. This sample is drawn from a study of identical twins. General observations from the study: There is a chance that invariant MAIT and iNKT cells partially muddied zero-insertion analyses.

Another study also made use of these data, one on T cells expressing NK-cell markers.

The sample comprised CD8+ T cells sorted from blood. This chain joins TRBV28 and TRBJ2-1, with a possible D match to TRBD2 (7 bases). The TCR comes from a woman younger than 35 in good health. CDR3 sequence reads: CASSRLMGGRNEQFF. CDR3 DNA sequence: TGTGCCAGCAGTAGACTTATGGGGGGGCGAAATGAGCAGTTCTTC.